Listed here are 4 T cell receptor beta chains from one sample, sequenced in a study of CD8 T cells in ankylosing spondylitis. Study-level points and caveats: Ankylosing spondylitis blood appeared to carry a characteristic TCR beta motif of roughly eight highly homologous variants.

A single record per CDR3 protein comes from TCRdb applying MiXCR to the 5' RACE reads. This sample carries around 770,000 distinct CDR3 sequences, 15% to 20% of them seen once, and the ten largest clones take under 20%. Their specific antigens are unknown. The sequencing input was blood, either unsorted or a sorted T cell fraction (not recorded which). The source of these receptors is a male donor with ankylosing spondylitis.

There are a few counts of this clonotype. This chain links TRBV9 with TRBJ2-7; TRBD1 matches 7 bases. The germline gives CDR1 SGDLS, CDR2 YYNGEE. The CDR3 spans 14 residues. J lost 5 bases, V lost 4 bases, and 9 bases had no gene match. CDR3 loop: CASSPSNRGHEQYF. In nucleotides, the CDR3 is TGTGCCAGCAGCCCCTCCAACAGGGGACACGAGCAGTACTTC.

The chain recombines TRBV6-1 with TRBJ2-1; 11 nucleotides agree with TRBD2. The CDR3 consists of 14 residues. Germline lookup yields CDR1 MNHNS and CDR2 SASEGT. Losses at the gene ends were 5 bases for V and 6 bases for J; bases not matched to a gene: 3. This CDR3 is CASSKTSGGNEQFF. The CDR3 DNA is TGTGCCAGCAGTAAAACTAGCGGGGGCAATGAGCAGTTCTTC.

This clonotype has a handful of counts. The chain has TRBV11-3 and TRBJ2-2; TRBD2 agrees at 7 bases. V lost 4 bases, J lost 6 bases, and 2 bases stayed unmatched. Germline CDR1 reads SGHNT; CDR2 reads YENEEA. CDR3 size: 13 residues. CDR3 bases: TGTGCCAGCAGCTCACTAGCGTCCGGGGAGCTGTTTTTT. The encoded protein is CASSSLASGELFF.

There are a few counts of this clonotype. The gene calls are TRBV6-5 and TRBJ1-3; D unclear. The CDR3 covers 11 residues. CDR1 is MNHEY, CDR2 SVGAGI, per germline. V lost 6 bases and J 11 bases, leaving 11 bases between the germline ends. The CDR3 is CASSLGDAIYF. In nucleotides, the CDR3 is TGTGCCAGCAGCCTGGGAGACGCCATATATTTT.